What follows are 12 T cell receptor beta chains derived from one specimen sequenced in a study of cytomegalovirus exposure and HLA in healthy donors. Primers included in the PCR were 60 Vbeta and 13 Jbeta primers. Sequencing used immunoSEQ multiplex PCR; TCRdb keeps in-frame clones, though not all of them. This table has around 130,000 clones, around four fifths appearing once. The sequencing input was PBMCs. The source of these receptors is a boy aged 2 to 10 in good health and CMV-seronegative.

V and J are TRBV11-2 and TRBJ2-1; D unclear. V was shortened by 1 base and J by 4 bases, with 20 bases between the two germline ends. From germline, CDR1 is SGHAT and CDR2 FQNNGV. This CDR3 spans 18 amino acids. The CDR3: CASSLAIPGSTPYNEQFF. The CDR3 DNA reads TGTGCCAGCAGCTTAGCAATCCCCGGGTCAACCCCATACAATGAGCAGTTCTTC.

The chain uses TRBV30 and TRBJ2-1, with D tentatively TRBD2 (5 bases). The V end lost 0 bases, the J end lost 5 bases, and 20 bases lay between the germline ends. Germline V lookup: CDR1 GTSNPN, CDR2 SVGIG (reference sequence). The CDR3 totals 17 residues. CDR3 sequence: CAWSVRSANPFNNEQFF. CDR3 coding DNA: TGTGCCTGGAGTGTACGTAGCGCAAACCCGTTTAACAATGAGCAGTTCTTC.

This chain connects TRBV6-1 to TRBJ1-4, with 7 bases lining up with TRBD1. J lost 7 bases, V lost 3 bases, and 8 bases had no gene match. CDR3 length equals 15 residues. Per germline, CDR1 MNHNS and CDR2 SASEGT. The DNA for the CDR3 is TGTGCCAGCAGTGATCAGGGGGGAAGTAGTGAAAAACTGTTTTTT. Translated: CASSDQGGSSEKLFF.

The rearrangement links TRBV7-2 to TRBJ1-1, with TRBD1 matching 7 bases. CDR3 size: 15 residues. CDR1 is SGHTA and CDR2 is FQGNSA in the germline V gene. V lost 2 bases, J lost 0 bases, and 3 bases stayed unmatched. CDR3 amino acids: CASSLRQGMNTEAFF. DNA for the CDR3: TGTGCCAGCAGCTTACGACAGGGTATGAACACTGAAGCTTTCTTT.

This clone was seen a handful of times. This chain links TRBV11-2 with TRBJ1-1; maybe TRBD1 (5 bases). V was pared by 5 bases and J by 0 bases, with 19 bases between. Germline V gene sequence: CDR1 SGHAT, CDR2 FQNNGV. The length of the CDR3 is 17 residues. CDR3 residues: CASSPRRGRSMNTEAFF. Here the CDR3 DNA reads TGTGCCAGCAGCCCCAGGAGGGGTCGGAGTATGAACACTGAAGCTTTCTTT.

The gene calls are TRBV6-1 and TRBJ2-5; 12 bases line up with TRBD2. Germline V lookup: CDR1 MNHNS, CDR2 SASEGT. V was clipped by 4 bases and J by 2 bases; unmatched bases: 5. The CDR3 runs 16 residues. Here the CDR3 reads CASSATSGGSQETQYF. The CDR3 DNA reads TGTGCCAGCAGTGCGACTAGCGGGGGATCGCAAGAGACCCAGTACTTC.

The V call is TRBV2, the J call TRBJ1-2; D is unclear. The CDR3 runs 12 residues. Germline CDR1 is SNHLY and CDR2 is FYNNEI. The V end lost 7 bases, the J end lost 6 bases, and 12 bases lay between the germline ends. This CDR3 reads CASTRADDGYTF. In DNA, the CDR3 is TGTGCCAGCACGAGGGCGGACGATGGCTACACCTTC.

The V and J genes are TRBV19 and TRBJ2-4; 10 bases fit TRBD2. V lost 5 bases and J lost 8; bases outside the gene matches: 9. CDR1 is LNHDA, CDR2 SQIVND, per germline (reference sequence). The CDR3 runs to 15 residues. CDR3 coding DNA: TGTGCCAGTAGTCTGCTAGCGGGAGACGCGGACATTCAGTACTTC. It yields the protein CASSLLAGDADIQYF.

The chain uses TRBV19 and TRBJ2-2; 8 nucleotides align to TRBD1. Germline V gives CDR1 LNHDA, CDR2 SQIVND (reference sequence). The V and J ends lost 7 bases and 5 bases, in that order; junction bases with no gene match: 6. There are 14 residues in the CDR3. CDR3 sequence: CASKQGALTGELFF. The CDR3 DNA sequence: TGTGCCAGTAAGCAGGGGGCGCTTACCGGGGAGCTGTTTTTT.

This clone was picked up a small number of times. The same CDR3 can be traced to other DNA sequences in this sample. This chain joins TRBV6-4 and TRBJ2-3; tentative D call: TRBD2 (7 bases). The V end lost 0 bases, the J end lost 2 bases, and 9 bases lay between the germline ends. Germline CDR1 reads MRHNA; CDR2 reads SNTAGT. The CDR3 length is 15 residues. The CDR3 DNA reads as TGTGCCAGCAGTGACTCCGGGGGGCCCACAGATACGCAGTATTTT. Translated: CASSDSGGPTDTQYF.

This clone was counted a few times. This chain connects TRBV5-4 to TRBJ1-1; no clear D gene. The germline CDR1 and CDR2 sequences are SGHNT and YYREEE (reference sequence). V was trimmed by 4 bases and J by 12 bases, leaving 13 bases between them. The CDR3 sequence is 11 residues long. CDR3 residues: CASSRGTASFF. In nucleotides, the CDR3 is TGTGCCAGCAGCAGAGGTACGGCTTCTTTCTTT.

This chain links TRBV2 with TRBJ2-1; perhaps TRBD1 as D (6 bases). The CDR3 length is 13 residues. CDR1 SNHLY and CDR2 FYNNEI come from the germline V gene. The V gene lost 9 bases and the J gene lost 4 bases, with 13 bases spanning the gap. The CDR3 DNA reads TGTGCCAGTAACCGGGACATTTACAATGAGCAGTTCTTC. Translating gives CASNRDIYNEQFF.